The 9 T cell receptor beta chains below all came from one sample that was sequenced in a study of follicular helper T cells after annual influenza vaccination. TCRdb's copy holds only in-frame clones and misses some; the assay was immunoSEQ multiplex PCR. The sample records several thousand clones, around four fifths being singletons. This sample's time point: 2014-2015 season, 7 days after vaccination. Source: CXCR5+ CD38- circulating T follicular helper cells from blood, taken 7 days after influenza vaccination. Documented subset: circulating Tfh, non-naive CD4+CXCR5+PD-1+ (ICOS+CD38+ or ICOS-CD38-). The receptor source for this set is an adult who received the influenza vaccine.

This chain uses TRBV6-1 with TRBJ1-6; D ambiguous. The V end was cut by 6 bases, the J end by 5 bases, with 14 bases between. This CDR3 region has 15 residues. CDR1 and CDR2 from the germline V gene are MNHNS and SASEGT. The CDR3 sequence: CASRLDRQHNSPLHF. The CDR3 DNA reads TGTGCCAGCAGGTTGGACCGCCAGCATAATTCACCCCTCCACTTT.

The chain has TRBV28 and TRBJ1-5; the D gene is possibly TRBD1 (6 bases). The germline V gene has CDR1 MDHEN and CDR2 SYDVKM. With 7 bases removed from V and 1 base from J, the gap between germline ends came to 14 bases. The CDR3 consists of 15 residues. The CDR3 reads CASTKGTPSNQPQHF. Written as DNA, the CDR3 is TGTGCCAGCACCAAAGGGACACCCAGCAATCAGCCCCAGCATTTT.

The gene calls are TRBV9 and TRBJ1-3; no reliable D call. The CDR3 covers 14 residues. Germline CDR1 SGDLS, CDR2 YYNGEE. Trimming pared 6 bases from V and 0 bases from J, leaving 10 bases between. CDR3 bases: TGTGCCAGCACGGATCATAACTCTGGAAACACCATATATTTT. Amino acid sequence: CASTDHNSGNTIYF.

This clone was counted a few times. V usage is TRBV5-4 and J usage is TRBJ1-2; TRBD1 aligns across 8 bases. This CDR3 is 16 amino acids long. V lost 0 bases to trimming and J lost 8 bases; unmatched junction nucleotides: 12. CDR1 and CDR2 from the germline V gene are SGHNT and YYREEE (reference sequence). The CDR3 coding sequence is TGTGCCAGCAGCTTGGCCGGGAAGGACAGGGCGAGCGGCTACACCTTC. Its translation is CASSLAGKDRASGYTF.

This chain links TRBV5-4 with TRBJ2-5, with 7 bases that match TRBD1. Per the germline V gene, CDR1 is SGHNT and CDR2 is YYREEE (reference sequence). The CDR3 is 14 amino acids. With 4 bases clipped from V and 1 base from J, the junction kept 4 bases outside the gene matches. The CDR3 DNA sequence: TGTGCCAGCAGCAACGACAGGGCCCAAGAGACCCAGTACTTC. Amino acids: CASSNDRAQETQYF.

V is TRBV10-3 and J is TRBJ2-7; D gene unclear. In germline, CDR1 is ENHRY, CDR2 SYGVKD. The CDR3 consists of 12 residues. V dropped 0 bases and J dropped 7 bases, with 7 bases sitting between them. The CDR3 here is CAISESGWEQYF. In DNA, the CDR3 is TGTGCCATCAGTGAGTCGGGGTGGGAGCAGTACTTC.

The chain couples TRBV4-3 to TRBJ1-2; TRBD1 is a possible D gene (5 bases). Trimming pared 0 bases from V and 0 bases from J, leaving 17 bases between. This CDR3 region has 18 residues. Per germline, CDR1 LGHNA and CDR2 YSLEER. Written as DNA, the CDR3 is TGCGCCAGCAGCCAAGATAGGAGGGGTCGACCAACTAACTATGGCTACACCTTC. It yields the protein CASSQDRRGRPTNYGYTF.

The chain carries TRBV2 and TRBJ2-7, with D tentatively TRBD1 (6 bases). The CDR3 covers 14 residues. The ends were cut back, 4 bases at V and 2 bases at J, with 12 bases in the middle. Germline V lookup: CDR1 SNHLY, CDR2 FYNNEI. The CDR3 is CASSGGTPPYEQYF. The CDR3 DNA sequence: TGTGCCAGCAGTGGGGGGACACCCCCCTACGAGCAGTACTTC.

The rearrangement joins TRBV5-1 to TRBJ1-1; D not resolved. From germline, CDR1 is SGHRS and CDR2 YFSETQ. Trimming took off 0 bases at V and 6 bases at J, with 12 bases between the two ends. The CDR3 sequence is 14 residues long. CDR3 sequence: CASSLGVLASEAFF. The CDR3 DNA is TGCGCCAGCAGCTTGGGCGTGTTGGCGTCTGAAGCTTTCTTT. Filled out from reference TRBV5-1 and TRBJ1-1, the complete variable domain reads KAGVTQTPRYLIKTRGQQVTLSCSPISGHRSVSWYQQTPGQGLQFLFEYFSETQRNKGNFPGRFSGRQFSNSRSEMNVSTLELGDSALYLCASSLGVLASEAFFGQGTRLTVV.